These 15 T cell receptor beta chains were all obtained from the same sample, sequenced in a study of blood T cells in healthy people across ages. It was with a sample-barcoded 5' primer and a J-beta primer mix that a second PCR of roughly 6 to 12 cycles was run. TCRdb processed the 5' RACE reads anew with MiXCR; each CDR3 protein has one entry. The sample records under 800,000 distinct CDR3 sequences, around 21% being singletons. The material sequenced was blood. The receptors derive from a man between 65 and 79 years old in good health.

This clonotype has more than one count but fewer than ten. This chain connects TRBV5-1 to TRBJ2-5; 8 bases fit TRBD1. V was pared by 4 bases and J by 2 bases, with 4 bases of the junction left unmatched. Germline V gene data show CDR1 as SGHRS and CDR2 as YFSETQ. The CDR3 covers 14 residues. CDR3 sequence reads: CASSPYRGQETQYF. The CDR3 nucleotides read TGCGCCAGCAGCCCGTACAGGGGGCAAGAGACCCAGTACTTC.

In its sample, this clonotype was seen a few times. As DNA, the CDR3 is TGCAGTGCTGTAGGACAGTTTGGAAACACCATATATTTT. Protein sequence: CSAVGQFGNTIYF. The chain combines TRBV20-1 with TRBJ1-3, with D perhaps matching TRBD1 (6 bases). The CDR3 totals 13 residues. V dropped 5 bases and J dropped 3 bases, with 11 bases sitting between them. Germline V gene lookup returns CDR1 DFQATT and CDR2 SNEGSKA (reference sequence).

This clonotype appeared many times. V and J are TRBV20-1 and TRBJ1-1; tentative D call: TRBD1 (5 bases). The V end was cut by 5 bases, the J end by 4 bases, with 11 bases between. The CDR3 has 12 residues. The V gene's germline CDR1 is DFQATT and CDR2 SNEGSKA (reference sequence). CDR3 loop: CSARRGGTEAFF. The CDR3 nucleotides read TGCAGTGCTCGGCGGGGGGGCACTGAAGCTTTCTTT.

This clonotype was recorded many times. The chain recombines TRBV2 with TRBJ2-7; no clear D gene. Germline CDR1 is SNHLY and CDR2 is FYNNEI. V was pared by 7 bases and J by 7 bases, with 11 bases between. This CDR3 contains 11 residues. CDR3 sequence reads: CASTTHGEQYF. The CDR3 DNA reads TGTGCCAGCACCACTCACGGGGAGCAGTACTTC. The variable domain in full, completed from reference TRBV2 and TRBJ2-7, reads EPEVTQTPSHQVTQMGQEVILRCVPISNHLYFYWYRQILGQKVEFLVSFYNNEISEKSEIFDDQFSVERPDGSNFTLKIRSTKLEDSAMYFCASTTHGEQYFGPGTRLTVT.

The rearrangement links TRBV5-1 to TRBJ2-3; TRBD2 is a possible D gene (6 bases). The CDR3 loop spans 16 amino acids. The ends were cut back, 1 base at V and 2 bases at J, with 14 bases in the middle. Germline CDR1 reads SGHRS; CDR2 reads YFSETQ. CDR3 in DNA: TGCGCCAGCAGCTTGTCCGGGGGAGCCCTCACAGATACGCAGTATTTT. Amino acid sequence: CASSLSGGALTDTQYF.

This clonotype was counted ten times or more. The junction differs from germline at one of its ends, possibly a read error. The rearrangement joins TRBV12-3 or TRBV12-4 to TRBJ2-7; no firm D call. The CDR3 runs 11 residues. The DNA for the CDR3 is TGCGCCAGCAGCTTGAGGAACGAGCAGTACTTC. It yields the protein CASSLRNEQYF.

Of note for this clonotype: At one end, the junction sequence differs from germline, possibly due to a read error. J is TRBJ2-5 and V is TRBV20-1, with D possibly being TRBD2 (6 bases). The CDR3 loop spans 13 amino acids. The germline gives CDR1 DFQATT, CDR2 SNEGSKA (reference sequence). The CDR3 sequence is CSARTSLQEAQYF. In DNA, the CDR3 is TGCAGTGCTAGAACTAGCCTCCAAGAGGCCCAGTACTTC.

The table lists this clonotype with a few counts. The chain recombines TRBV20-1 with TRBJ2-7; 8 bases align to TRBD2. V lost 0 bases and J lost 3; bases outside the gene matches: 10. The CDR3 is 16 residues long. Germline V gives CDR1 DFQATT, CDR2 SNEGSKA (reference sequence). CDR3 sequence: CSARDPGGGPLYEQYF. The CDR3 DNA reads TGCAGTGCTAGAGATCCGGGGGGGGGCCCCCTCTACGAGCAGTACTTC.

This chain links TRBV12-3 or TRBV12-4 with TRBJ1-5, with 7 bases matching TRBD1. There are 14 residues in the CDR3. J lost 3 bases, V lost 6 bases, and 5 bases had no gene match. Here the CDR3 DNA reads TGTGCCAGCAGGCTCACAGGGGTCAATCAGCCCCAGCATTTT. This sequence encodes CASRLTGVNQPQHF.

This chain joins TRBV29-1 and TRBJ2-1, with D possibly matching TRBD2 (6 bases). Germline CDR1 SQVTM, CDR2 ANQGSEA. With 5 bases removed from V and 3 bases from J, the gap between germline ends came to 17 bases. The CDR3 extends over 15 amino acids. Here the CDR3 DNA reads TGCAGCGTTAGAGAGGGGCAGGGAGGCTACAATGAGCAGTTCTTC. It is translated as CSVREGQGGYNEQFF.

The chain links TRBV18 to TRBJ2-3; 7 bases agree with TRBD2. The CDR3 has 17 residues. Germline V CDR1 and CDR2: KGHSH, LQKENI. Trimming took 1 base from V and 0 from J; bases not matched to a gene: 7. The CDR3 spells CASSPQALAKSTDTQYF. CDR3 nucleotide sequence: TGTGCCAGCTCACCACAGGCACTAGCGAAGAGCACAGATACGCAGTATTTT. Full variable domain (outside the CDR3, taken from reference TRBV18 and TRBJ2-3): NAGVMQNPRHLVRRRGQEARLRCSPMKGHSHVYWYRQLPEEGLKFMVYLQKENIIDESGMPKERFSAEFPKEGPSILRIQQVVRGDSAAYFCASSPQALAKSTDTQYFGPGTRLTVL.

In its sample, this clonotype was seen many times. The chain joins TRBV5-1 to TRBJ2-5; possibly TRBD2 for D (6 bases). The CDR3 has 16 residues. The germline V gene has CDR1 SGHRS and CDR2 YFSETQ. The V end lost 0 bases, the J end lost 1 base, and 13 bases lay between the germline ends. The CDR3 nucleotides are TGCGCCAGCAGCTTGGGAAGGGACTCCAGCCAAGAGACCCAGTACTTC. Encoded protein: CASSLGRDSSQETQYF.

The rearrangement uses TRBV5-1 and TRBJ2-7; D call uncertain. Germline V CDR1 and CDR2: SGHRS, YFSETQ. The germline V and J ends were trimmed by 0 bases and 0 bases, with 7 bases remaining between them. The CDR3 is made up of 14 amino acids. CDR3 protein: CASSLGRNSYEQYF. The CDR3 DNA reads TGCGCCAGCAGCTTGGGGCGAAACTCCTACGAGCAGTACTTC.

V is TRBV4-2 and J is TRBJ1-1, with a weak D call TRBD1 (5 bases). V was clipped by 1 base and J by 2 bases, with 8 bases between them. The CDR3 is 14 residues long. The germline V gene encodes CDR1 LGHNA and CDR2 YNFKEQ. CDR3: CASSQGDRNTEAFF. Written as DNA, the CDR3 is TGTGCCAGCAGCCAAGGGGACCGCAACACTGAAGCTTTCTTT.

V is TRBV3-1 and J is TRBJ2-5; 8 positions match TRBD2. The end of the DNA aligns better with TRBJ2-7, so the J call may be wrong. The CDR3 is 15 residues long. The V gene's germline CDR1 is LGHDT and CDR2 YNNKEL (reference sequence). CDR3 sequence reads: CASSPAGTREDEQYF. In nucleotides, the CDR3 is TGTGCCAGCAGCCCAGCCGGGACTAGAGAGGACGAGCAGTACTTC.